These 3 T cell receptor beta chains were sequenced from one sample in a study of blood T cell repertoires in COVID-19 (dated by TCRdb to the early 2020s). The method behind the library was the immunoSEQ multiplex PCR assay. TCRdb carries this immuneACCESS record with in-frame sequences only. Its versions omit some clonotypes, under half of them owing to an unresolved V gene in the studies checked, with the rest unexplained. Recorded for this sample are tens of thousands of clones; less than 85% of them occurred a single time. Roughly 13% of the sample is in the top ten clones. Material for sequencing was peripheral blood. The receptors were gathered from a man over 45 with COVID-19, enrolled during active disease.

About this clone: The junction departs from the called germline gene at one end, perhaps through a read error. CDR3 residues: CATSGDRGFNEKLFF. The CDR3 DNA sequence: TGTGCCACCAGCGGAGACAGGGGGTTTAATGAAAAACTGTTTTTT. The chain links TRBV15 to TRBJ1-4, with 9 bases fitting TRBD1. Germline-derived CDR1 and CDR2 are LNHNV and YYDKDF (reference sequence). There are 15 residues in the CDR3.

The rearrangement joins TRBV6-1 to TRBJ1-4, with a possible D match to TRBD1 (5 bases). The CDR3 is 13 amino acids. The V end lost 1 base, the J end lost 16 bases, and 16 bases lay between the germline ends. Germline-derived CDR1 and CDR2 are MNHNS and SASEGT. CDR3 sequence reads: CASSEVVVWGEFF. CDR3 DNA sequence: TGTGCCAGCAGTGAAGTCGTGGTCTGGGGGGAGTTTTTT.

The chain links TRBV7-9 to TRBJ1-1; the D gene is possibly TRBD1 (6 bases). V gave up 5 bases and J gave up 2 bases, with 12 bases separating them. This CDR3 contains 14 residues. Germline CDR1 and CDR2: SEHNR and FQNEAQ (reference sequence). The CDR3 region is CASSPKQGNTEAFF. For the CDR3, the DNA is TGTGCCAGCAGCCCAAAACAGGGAAACACTGAAGCTTTCTTT.